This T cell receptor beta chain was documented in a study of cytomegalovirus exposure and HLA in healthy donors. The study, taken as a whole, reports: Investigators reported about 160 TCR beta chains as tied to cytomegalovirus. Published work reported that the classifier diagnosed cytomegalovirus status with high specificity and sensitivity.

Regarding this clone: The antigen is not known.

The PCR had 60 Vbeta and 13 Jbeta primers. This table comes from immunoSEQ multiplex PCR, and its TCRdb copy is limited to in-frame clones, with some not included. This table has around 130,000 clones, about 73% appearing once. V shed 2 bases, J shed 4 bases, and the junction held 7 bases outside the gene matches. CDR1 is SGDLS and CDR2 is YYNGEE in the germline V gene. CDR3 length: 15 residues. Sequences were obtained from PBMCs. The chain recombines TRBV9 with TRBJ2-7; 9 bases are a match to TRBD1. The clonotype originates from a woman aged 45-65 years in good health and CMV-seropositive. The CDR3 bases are TGTGCCAGCAGCGTCTCCCCCGGGACAGGGTACGAGCAGTACTTC. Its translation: CASSVSPGTGYEQYF.